This entry lists 21 T cell receptor beta chains sequenced from one sample in a study of T cells in tuberculosis. The method was immunoSEQ multiplex PCR; TCRdb's version includes in-frame clones alone and lacks a portion of them. The repertoire holds 25,000 to 30,000 clones, 85% to 90% seen once, with about 6.5% in the top ten. Sequencing input: PBMCs. The source of these receptors is a donor between 5 and 29 years old with latent tuberculosis or without tuberculosis infection.

J is TRBJ2-3 and V is TRBV28; TRBD2 is a possible D gene (6 bases). Trimming removed 3 bases at V and 4 bases at J, with 8 bases between. Germline CDR1 MDHEN, CDR2 SYDVKM. The CDR3 is 13 residues long. Here the CDR3 reads CASSFWRADTQYF. The CDR3 DNA is TGTGCCAGCAGTTTTTGGAGGGCAGATACGCAGTATTTT.

The chain is built from TRBV28 and TRBJ1-5; the D gene is possibly TRBD1 (6 bases). The CDR3 runs 16 residues. Germline lookup yields CDR1 MDHEN and CDR2 SYDVKM. The V and J ends lost 2 bases and 2 bases respectively, with 13 bases between them. The CDR3 DNA is TGTGCCAGCAGTTTAGGTACAGGGTCGGGCAATCAGCCCCAGCATTTT. It encodes CASSLGTGSGNQPQHF.

The chain couples TRBV4-1 to TRBJ2-2; 14 positions match TRBD2. CDR3 size: 17 residues. The trim removed 4 bases at V and 4 bases at J, leaving 5 bases unmatched. Germline values: CDR1 MGHRA, CDR2 YSYEKL. CDR3 region: CASSPLGLAGGTGELFF. The CDR3 bases are TGCGCCAGCAGCCCGCTTGGACTAGCGGGGGGCACCGGGGAGCTGTTTTTT.

The chain uses TRBV28 and TRBJ2-7, with D maybe TRBD1 (6 bases). Trimming stripped 5 bases from V and 10 bases from J, with 15 bases between. The CDR3 has 12 residues. The V gene's germline CDR1 is MDHEN and CDR2 SYDVKM. The CDR3 sequence: CASSPAGTYQYF. DNA of the CDR3: TGTGCCAGCAGTCCGGCCGGGACATACCAGTACTTC.

The gene calls are TRBV6-1 and TRBJ1-6, with D perhaps matching TRBD1 (5 bases). Germline V gene sequence: CDR1 MNHNS, CDR2 SASEGT. The CDR3 consists of 15 residues. V lost 2 bases and J lost 9, with 14 bases in between. In DNA form, the CDR3 reads TGTGCCAGCAGTGAAAGCAGGGCGATGGGTTCACCCCTCCACTTT. Translating it yields CASSESRAMGSPLHF.

The chain recombines TRBV6-5 with TRBJ1-5; 7 bases agree with TRBD1. Germline assignment: CDR1 MNHEY and CDR2 SVGAGI. The CDR3 is 13 amino acids. The V gene end was trimmed by 6 bases and the J gene end by 5 bases; junction bases not matched to a gene: 4. The DNA for the CDR3 is TGTGCCAGCAGCCAGGGACAGCATCAGCCCCAGCATTTT. It codes for CASSQGQHQPQHF.

The genes are TRBV9 and TRBJ2-1, with TRBD2 matching over 7 bases. The CDR3 runs to 15 residues. Trimming removed 4 bases from V and 0 bases from J; junction bases left unmatched: 4. Per the germline V gene, CDR1 is SGDLS and CDR2 is YYNGEE. The DNA for the CDR3 is TGTGCCAGCAGCCCCCGCGGGAGCTCCTACAATGAGCAGTTCTTC. Amino acid sequence: CASSPRGSSYNEQFF.

The rearrangement joins TRBV5-6 to TRBJ2-2, with D uncertain. The germline CDR1 and CDR2 sequences are SGHDT and YYEEEE. Between the trimmed V and J ends, which lost 0 bases and 2 bases, there was a span of 5 bases. The CDR3 totals 14 residues. CDR3 in DNA: TGTGCCAGCAGCTTGGGAACTAACACCGGGGAGCTGTTTTTT. Encoded protein: CASSLGTNTGELFF.

J is TRBJ1-2 and V is TRBV7-8, with 7 bases identical to TRBD1. The germline V gene encodes CDR1 SGHVS and CDR2 FQNEAQ. V lost 5 bases, J lost 2 bases, and 8 bases stayed unmatched. CDR3 length equals 15 residues. CDR3 nucleotides: TGTGCCAGCAGCCTATTGACACAGGGGAACTATGGCTACACCTTC. Translating gives CASSLLTQGNYGYTF.

V gene TRBV5-1 combines with J gene TRBJ2-1; D is perhaps TRBD2 (5 bases). The CDR3 is made up of 12 amino acids. V was cut by 7 bases and J by 0 bases, with 5 bases left in between. Per germline, CDR1 SGHRS and CDR2 YFSETQ. The CDR3 reads CASGSSYNEQFF. CDR3 sequence (DNA): TGCGCCAGCGGGAGCTCCTACAATGAGCAGTTCTTC.

The chain couples TRBV5-1 to TRBJ2-7, with D tentatively TRBD2 (6 bases). Trimming took off 0 bases at V and 6 bases at J, with 16 bases between the two ends. The CDR3 covers 15 residues. Germline V gives CDR1 SGHRS, CDR2 YFSETQ. The CDR3 nucleotides are TGCGCCAGCAGCTTGGATACTAGCTACTCTTCCGAGCAGTACTTC. It yields the protein CASSLDTSYSSEQYF.

The V call is TRBV6-4, the J call TRBJ2-1, with D tentatively TRBD2 (6 bases). Germline-derived CDR1 and CDR2 are MRHNA and SNTAGT. V lost 3 bases, J lost 7 bases, and 10 bases lay in between. The CDR3 spans 13 residues. The CDR3, as DNA: TGTGCCAGCAGTGAACTGGGGAGGAATGAGCAGTTCTTC. Translation gives CASSELGRNEQFF.

V usage is TRBV4-2 and J usage is TRBJ2-1, with 10 bases that match TRBD2. Germline V gene data show CDR1 as LGHNA and CDR2 as YNFKEQ. V lost 1 base, J lost 5 bases, and 5 bases stayed unmatched. This CDR3 region has 16 residues. CDR3 bases: TGTGCCAGCAGCCAAGCTGGGCTAGCGGGGGACAATGAGCAGTTCTTC. Amino acids: CASSQAGLAGDNEQFF.

This chain connects TRBV10-3 to TRBJ1-1, with D uncertain. Looked up from germline, CDR1 is ENHRY and CDR2 is SYGVKD. CDR3 size: 11 residues. Between the trimmed V and J ends, which lost 5 bases and 3 bases, there was a span of 4 bases. The CDR3 DNA is TGTGCCATCAGTCAGGACACTGAAGCTTTCTTT. This sequence encodes CAISQDTEAFF.

The chain carries TRBV5-1 and TRBJ1-1; TRBD1 matches 9 bases. J was trimmed by 6 bases and V by 3 bases; bases with no gene match: 3. The CDR3 runs to 13 residues. CDR1 SGHRS and CDR2 YFSETQ come from the germline V gene. CDR3 bases: TGCGCCAGCAGCTGGGACAGGGAAGCTGAAGCTTTCTTT. It encodes CASSWDREAEAFF.

This clone was observed a single time. The gene calls are TRBV28 and TRBJ2-7; TRBD2 aligns across 9 bases. Germline assignment: CDR1 MDHEN and CDR2 SYDVKM. This CDR3 spans 15 amino acids. V lost 3 bases to trimming and J lost 1 base; unmatched junction nucleotides: 4. DNA for the CDR3: TGTGCCAGCAGTTTTGTCCTAGCGGGGTCCTACGAGCAGTACTTC. This encodes CASSFVLAGSYEQYF. The full variable domain, its missing parts supplied by reference TRBV28 and TRBJ2-7, is DVKVTQSSRYLVKRTGEKVFLECVQDMDHENMFWYRQDPGLGLRLIYFSYDVKMKEKGDIPEGYSVSREKKERFSLILESASTNQTSMYLCASSFVLAGSYEQYFGPGTRLTVT.

This chain joins TRBV5-5 and TRBJ2-7, with D tentatively TRBD1 (6 bases). The CDR3 spans 12 residues. From germline, CDR1 is SGHKS and CDR2 YYEKEE (reference sequence). V lost 4 bases, J lost 7 bases, and 12 bases lay in between. This CDR3 is CASSRTVREQYF. CDR3 DNA sequence: TGTGCCAGCAGCAGGACAGTGCGGGAGCAGTACTTC.

The chain employs TRBV10-3 and TRBJ1-4; D is unresolved. Germline values: CDR1 ENHRY, CDR2 SYGVKD. The CDR3 covers 15 residues. V was clipped by 3 bases and J by 5 bases, with 13 bases between them. This chain's CDR3 is CAISDSRGGNEKLFF. The CDR3 coding sequence is TGTGCCATCAGTGACTCCCGAGGAGGGAATGAAAAACTGTTTTTT.

The V and J genes are TRBV18 and TRBJ1-3; D is possibly TRBD1 (6 bases). This CDR3 has 14 amino acids. V was pared by 5 bases and J by 2 bases, with 10 bases between. Germline V gives CDR1 KGHSH, CDR2 LQKENI. The chain's CDR3 is CASSGGATGNTIYF. CDR3 coding DNA: TGTGCCAGCTCAGGGGGCGCGACTGGAAACACCATATATTTT.

Only one count was recorded for this clone. The genes are TRBV7-2 and TRBJ2-5; unclear D gene. The germline V and J ends were trimmed by 5 bases and 5 bases, with 9 bases remaining between them. The CDR3 length is 12 residues. Germline V lookup: CDR1 SGHTA, CDR2 FQGNSA. The CDR3 coding sequence is TGTGCCAGCAGCACGCGCTTGGAGACCCAGTACTTC. This encodes CASSTRLETQYF.

This chain links TRBV28 with TRBJ1-2, with D tentatively TRBD1 (6 bases). With 8 bases removed from V and 7 bases from J, the gap between germline ends came to 20 bases. The CDR3 consists of 14 residues. CDR1 and CDR2 (germline): MDHEN, SYDVKM. The CDR3 DNA follows: TGTGCCAGCGGAGAGTTAAGGACAGTTTCTGGCTACACCTTC. Its protein is CASGELRTVSGYTF.